Presented here are 15 T cell receptor beta chains from one specimen sequenced in a study of CD8 T cells in ankylosing spondylitis. TCRdb re-analysed the 5' RACE reads in MiXCR, keeping a single row per CDR3 protein. The repertoire consists of roughly 130,000 distinct CDR3 sequences, with roughly 13% occurring once and the leading ten covering about 2.7%. What was sequenced was blood, either unsorted or a sorted T cell fraction (not recorded which). The source is a female donor with ankylosing spondylitis or in good health (not recorded which).

A few counts support this clonotype. The J gene is TRBJ2-7, the V gene TRBV7-3; 8 nucleotides agree with TRBD1. Looked up from germline, CDR1 is SGHTA and CDR2 is FQGTGA. The CDR3 consists of 13 residues. V lost 3 bases, J lost 7 bases, and 5 bases stayed unmatched. The CDR3 DNA reads as TGTGCCAGCAGCTTGGACAGGGTGGGGGAGCAGTACTTC. This sequence encodes CASSLDRVGEQYF.

This clonotype was detected many times. The CDR3 spells CASSQMSSATDTQYF. CDR3 nucleotides: TGTGCCAGCAGCCAAATGAGTAGCGCTACAGATACGCAGTATTTT. V gene TRBV3-1 combines with J gene TRBJ2-3, with a possible D match to TRBD2 (5 bases). There are 15 residues in the CDR3. The germline V gene has CDR1 LGHDT and CDR2 YNNKEL (reference sequence). The V end lost 2 bases, the J end lost 3 bases, and 12 bases lay between the germline ends.

V and J are TRBV11-2 and TRBJ2-2; no clear D. This CDR3 is built from 15 residues. V dropped 0 bases and J dropped 2 bases, with 7 bases sitting between them. The germline V gene has CDR1 SGHAT and CDR2 FQNNGV. CDR3 residues: CASSLEPENTGELFF. The CDR3 nucleotides are TGTGCCAGCAGCTTAGAGCCAGAAAACACCGGGGAGCTGTTTTTT.

The sample holds many counts of this clonotype. This chain joins TRBV5-1 and TRBJ2-1; 11 bases align to TRBD2. Germline CDR1 reads SGHRS; CDR2 reads YFSETQ. V was pared by 1 base and J by 7 bases, with 4 bases of the junction left unmatched. CDR3 length: 15 amino acids. CDR3 in DNA: TGCGCCAGCAGCTTGTCACTAGCGGGAGTTAATGAGCAGTTCTTC. The encoded protein is CASSLSLAGVNEQFF. The whole variable domain, remainder taken from reference TRBV5-1 and TRBJ2-1, is KAGVTQTPRYLIKTRGQQVTLSCSPISGHRSVSWYQQTPGQGLQFLFEYFSETQRNKGNFPGRFSGRQFSNSRSEMNVSTLELGDSALYLCASSLSLAGVNEQFFGPGTRLTVL.

This clonotype has just a few counts. The gene calls are TRBV5-5 and TRBJ1-5; 8 bases align to TRBD1. This CDR3 has 14 amino acids. Germline assignment: CDR1 SGHKS and CDR2 YYEKEE (reference sequence). The junction had 3 bases not matched to a gene; V was cut back by 3 bases and J by 4 bases. The CDR3 DNA reads as TGTGCCAGCAGCTGGACAGGGAGTAATCAGCCCCAGCATTTT. It translates to CASSWTGSNQPQHF.

This clonotype showed up many times. V and J are TRBV5-1 and TRBJ2-1, with 9 nucleotides matching TRBD2. There are 15 residues in the CDR3. The germline V gene has CDR1 SGHRS and CDR2 YFSETQ. With 5 bases clipped from V and 7 bases from J, the junction kept 10 bases outside the gene matches. The CDR3 DNA reads TGCGCCAGCAGAGCTGTAGCGGGGGTATTGAATGAGCAGTTCTTC. Protein sequence: CASRAVAGVLNEQFF.

The chain is built from TRBV19 and TRBJ1-1; D is unresolved. The germline gives CDR1 LNHDA, CDR2 SQIVND (reference sequence). V lost 1 base, J lost 5 bases, and 14 bases lay in between. This CDR3 contains 15 residues. The CDR3 spells CASSIGRDLWTEAFF. CDR3 DNA: TGTGCCAGTAGTATAGGGCGGGATCTGTGGACTGAAGCTTTCTTT.

The chain's CDR3 is CASSPSAGGHEQYF. In DNA, the CDR3 is TGTGCCAGCAGCCCCTCCGCAGGGGGACACGAGCAGTACTTC. The V and J genes are TRBV7-9 and TRBJ2-7, with 7 bases fitting TRBD1. CDR3 length equals 14 residues. Germline-derived CDR1 and CDR2 are SEHNR and FQNEAQ (reference sequence). With V trimmed by 5 bases and J by 5 bases, 9 bases remained unmatched.

The V gene is TRBV5-4, the J gene TRBJ1-1; no definite D call. The V end lost 4 bases, the J end lost 0 bases, and 13 bases lay between the germline ends. The CDR3 sequence is 15 residues long. Looked up from germline, CDR1 is SGHNT and CDR2 is YYREEE (reference sequence). CDR3 sequence: CASSQKTTLNTEAFF. CDR3 in DNA: TGTGCCAGCAGCCAGAAGACAACTTTGAACACTGAAGCTTTCTTT.

The chain is built from TRBV20-1 and TRBJ2-7; tentatively, D is TRBD1 (5 bases). The CDR3 length is 15 residues. The V and J ends lost 6 bases and 0 bases respectively, with 18 bases between them. Germline-derived CDR1 and CDR2 are DFQATT and SNEGSKA (reference sequence). The DNA for the CDR3 is TGCAGTGCCCTAAAGTTAGGGGTCAGCTCCTACGAGCAGTACTTC. The encoded protein is CSALKLGVSSYEQYF.

The V call is TRBV6-1, the J call TRBJ2-1, with 11 bases matching TRBD2. Trimming took 6 bases from V and 3 from J; bases not matched to a gene: 10. This CDR3 is 17 amino acids long. Germline CDR1 is MNHNS and CDR2 is SASEGT. Here the CDR3 DNA reads TGTGCCAGCAGCCGCGGATTAGCGGGGGGGTACTACAATGAGCAGTTCTTC. It codes for CASSRGLAGGYYNEQFF.

This clonotype showed up just a few times. This chain connects TRBV20-1 to TRBJ2-3; 10 bases line up with TRBD2. The CDR3 has 18 amino acids. CDR1 DFQATT and CDR2 SNEGSKA come from the germline V gene (reference sequence). V lost 0 bases and J lost 2; bases outside the gene matches: 11. The CDR3 spells CSAREGSALAGVTDTQYF. The DNA of the CDR3 is TGCAGTGCTAGAGAAGGTTCCGCCCTAGCGGGGGTCACAGATACGCAGTATTTT.

There are many counts of this clonotype. The chain employs TRBV4-2 and TRBJ1-3; unclear D gene. Trimming took 0 bases from V and 4 from J, leaving 13 bases between them. Germline V gives CDR1 LGHNA, CDR2 YNFKEQ. The CDR3 sequence is 16 residues long. The CDR3 region is CASSQEGFGPGNTIYF. The CDR3 DNA sequence: TGTGCCAGCAGCCAAGAGGGATTTGGGCCCGGAAACACCATATATTTT.

To note about this clonotype: Being one base from a much bigger clone, this may be a read error. CDR3 amino acids: CSVADREDTEAFF. CDR3 DNA sequence: TGCAGCGTTGCGGACAGGGAGGACACTGAAGCTTTCTTT. The genes are TRBV29-1 and TRBJ1-1, with 8 bases fitting TRBD1. CDR1 SQVTM and CDR2 ANQGSEA come from the germline V gene. The CDR3 is 13 amino acids. Unmatched junction bases numbered 4, after V lost 4 bases and J lost 3 bases.

This clonotype was recorded a few times. The chain employs TRBV7-3 and TRBJ2-6; D is unresolved. This CDR3 has 15 amino acids. In germline, CDR1 is SGHTA, CDR2 FQGTGA. Trimming cost V 1 base and J 0 bases, with 4 bases left between them. The CDR3 DNA follows: TGTGCCAGCAGCTTAAGGAGCTCTGGGGCCAACGTCCTGACTTTC. Its translation is CASSLRSSGANVLTF.